The 24 T cell receptor beta chains below were found in one sample sequenced in a study of cytomegalovirus exposure and HLA in healthy donors. PCR primers comprised 60 Vbeta and 13 Jbeta primers. Repertoires were generated with immunoSEQ multiplex PCR, while TCRdb's copy carries only in-frame clones and drops some. Among about 190,000 clones, 81% were seen once, and the ten largest hold 3.5% to 4%. The sequenced sample was PBMCs. The receptors stem from a man aged 45-65 years in good health and CMV-seronegative.

The chain has TRBV5-1 and TRBJ2-4, with TRBD2 identical over 11 bases. After removal of 4 bases from V and 1 base from J, the junction contained 7 bases not matched to a gene. The CDR3 is 17 amino acids. Germline CDR1 SGHRS, CDR2 YFSETQ. Here the CDR3 reads CASSPPSSGGAKNIQYF. CDR3 DNA sequence: TGCGCCAGCAGCCCCCCCTCTAGCGGGGGGGCCAAAAACATTCAGTACTTC. The full variable domain, rest sourced from reference TRBV5-1 and TRBJ2-4, is KAGVTQTPRYLIKTRGQQVTLSCSPISGHRSVSWYQQTPGQGLQFLFEYFSETQRNKGNFPGRFSGRQFSNSRSEMNVSTLELGDSALYLCASSPPSSGGAKNIQYFGAGTRLSVL.

J is TRBJ2-7 and V is TRBV19; the match to TRBD1 covers 8 bases. The CDR3 contains 14 residues. Germline V lookup: CDR1 LNHDA, CDR2 SQIVND (reference sequence). V was clipped by 3 bases and J by 1 base; unmatched bases: 2. The CDR3 DNA reads TGTGCCAGTAGTATCCGGGACAGGTCCTACGAGCAGTACTTC. Translation: CASSIRDRSYEQYF.

CDR3 DNA sequence: TGTGCCAGCAGTGACCCCCAGGCGTCCTATGGCTACACCTTC. This sequence encodes CASSDPQASYGYTF. The J gene is TRBJ1-2, the V gene TRBV6-5, with D uncertain. Looked up from germline, CDR1 is MNHEY and CDR2 is SVGAGI. CDR3 length: 14 amino acids. Trimming left V 5 bases short and J 4 bases short, with 14 bases between.

The chain employs TRBV29-1 and TRBJ1-5; D is possibly TRBD1 (5 bases). The V end lost 5 bases, the J end lost 0 bases, and 5 bases lay between the germline ends. Germline assignment: CDR1 SQVTM and CDR2 ANQGSEA. The CDR3 totals 12 residues. The CDR3 coding sequence is TGCAGCGTTAGGGGTAGCAATCAGCCCCAGCATTTT. It codes for CSVRGSNQPQHF.

The chain is built from TRBV10-3 and TRBJ1-1; the match to TRBD1 covers 8 bases. Germline values: CDR1 ENHRY, CDR2 SYGVKD. CDR3 length: 15 residues. V lost 10 bases, J lost 0 bases, and 10 bases stayed unmatched. The CDR3 DNA reads as TGTGCCACCGGGACAGGCACTTCGATGAACACTGAAGCTTTCTTT. Its protein is CATGTGTSMNTEAFF.

The chain is built from TRBV7-2 and TRBJ1-1; 8 bases align to TRBD1. The CDR3 spans 15 residues. After removal of 4 bases from V and 7 bases from J, the junction contained 11 bases not matched to a gene. Germline CDR1 reads SGHTA; CDR2 reads FQGNSA. In DNA form, the CDR3 reads TGTGCCAGCAGCTCGCAGGGGGCGCACGTTGATGAAGCTTTCTTT. Protein sequence: CASSSQGAHVDEAFF.

The gene calls are TRBV7-2 and TRBJ1-6; no clear D. Germline V gives CDR1 SGHTA, CDR2 FQGNSA. The CDR3 runs 13 residues. The V gene lost 8 bases and the J gene lost 4 bases, with 9 bases spanning the gap. DNA of the CDR3: TGTGCCAGCGGAACAGTATATAATTCACCCCTCCACTTT. It encodes CASGTVYNSPLHF.

The chain joins TRBV10-2 to TRBJ1-2, with D uncertain. Trimming pared 2 bases from V and 7 bases from J, leaving 14 bases between. The CDR3 is made up of 14 amino acids. Looked up from germline, CDR1 is WSHSY and CDR2 is SAAADI. The CDR3 DNA reads as TGCGCCAGCAGTGAGAGCGGTAGGGAGGGTGGCTACACCTTC. This sequence encodes CASSESGREGGYTF.

The chain carries TRBV9 and TRBJ1-1, with D possibly matching TRBD1 (6 bases). Per the germline V gene, CDR1 is SGDLS and CDR2 is YYNGEE. This CDR3 has 16 amino acids. V was cut by 4 bases and J by 0 bases, with 16 bases left in between. The CDR3 is CASSPSTGVMNTEAFF. The CDR3, as DNA: TGTGCCAGCAGCCCCTCGACAGGCGTAATGAACACTGAAGCTTTCTTT.

The V and J genes are TRBV6-5 and TRBJ1-2; D gene uncertain. This CDR3 is 14 amino acids long. With 2 bases removed from V and 4 bases from J, the gap between germline ends came to 11 bases. In germline, CDR1 is MNHEY, CDR2 SVGAGI. CDR3 nucleotides: TGTGCCAGCAGTTACATACTAGGAGGCTATGGCTACACCTTC. It yields the protein CASSYILGGYGYTF.

This sequence joins TRBV21-1 and TRBJ1-6. TRBV21-1 is reported as a pseudogene. This CDR3 spans 15 amino acids. The CDR3 DNA follows: TGTGCCAGCAGCAAAGAGCCCCGGGGGGATGGGCCCCTCCACTTT. Translated, it gives CASSKEPRGDGPLHF.

The CDR3 loop reads CASRTRQGKDEQYF. CDR3 bases: TGTGCCAGCCGAACGAGACAGGGTAAAGACGAGCAGTACTTC. The chain has TRBV5-5 and TRBJ2-7, with TRBD1 matching 7 bases. The ends lost 7 bases at V and 5 bases at J; junction bases unmatched: 12. Per the germline V gene, CDR1 is SGHKS and CDR2 is YYEKEE (reference sequence). The CDR3 contains 14 residues.

The chain is built from TRBV7-9 and TRBJ1-1, with D unresolved. The CDR3 spans 14 residues. Germline values: CDR1 SEHNR, CDR2 FQNEAQ (reference sequence). The ends were cut back, 2 bases at V and 4 bases at J, with 11 bases in the middle. For the CDR3, the DNA is TGTGCCAGCAGCTTAAAGGGAGCGGGCACTGAAGCTTTCTTT. Its protein is CASSLKGAGTEAFF.

V and J are TRBV2 and TRBJ1-5; the D gene is possibly TRBD1 (6 bases). V lost 4 bases to trimming and J lost 0 bases, with 13 bases between them. This CDR3 region has 16 residues. Germline CDR1 SNHLY, CDR2 FYNNEI. The CDR3 DNA is TGTGCCAGCAGTGGCCGAGACAGGTTTAGCAATCAGCCCCAGCATTTT. Protein: CASSGRDRFSNQPQHF.

The chain employs TRBV19 and TRBJ2-1; D is possibly TRBD1 (6 bases). V was trimmed by 7 bases and J by 5 bases, leaving 18 bases between them. CDR3 length: 15 amino acids. Germline values: CDR1 LNHDA, CDR2 SQIVND (reference sequence). CDR3 DNA sequence: TGTGCCAGTATCTCAGGGGCAGCGAACCACAATGAGCAGTTCTTC. Its translation: CASISGAANHNEQFF.

The chain carries TRBV7-9 and TRBJ1-1; tentatively, D is TRBD1 (5 bases). CDR1 SEHNR and CDR2 FQNEAQ come from the germline V gene (reference sequence). Trimming took 5 bases from V and 0 from J, leaving 19 bases between them. This CDR3 comprises 17 residues. CDR3 sequence reads: CASSQRGWGGMNTEAFF. The DNA of the CDR3 is TGTGCCAGCAGCCAGAGGGGATGGGGGGGTATGAACACTGAAGCTTTCTTT.

This clone appeared a few times. The chain links TRBV12-5 to TRBJ1-1, with a weak D call TRBD1 (6 bases). CDR1 and CDR2 (germline): LGHNT, FRNRAP. The CDR3 contains 14 residues. V was shortened by 9 bases and J by 0 bases, with 14 bases between the two germline ends. As DNA, the CDR3 is TGTGCTAGCCAACAGGGACGGCTGAACACTGAAGCTTTCTTT. This encodes CASQQGRLNTEAFF.

The V gene is TRBV7-9, the J gene TRBJ2-2, with D uncertain. V was pared by 2 bases and J by 7 bases, with 5 bases between. This CDR3 is built from 12 residues. CDR1 is SEHNR, CDR2 FQNEAQ, per germline (reference sequence). Here the CDR3 DNA reads TGTGCCAGCAGCTTAAGCGACGGGGAGCTGTTTTTT. Protein: CASSLSDGELFF.

V usage is TRBV19 and J usage is TRBJ2-7, with 10 positions matching TRBD1. The CDR3 sequence is 15 residues long. Unmatched junction bases numbered 8, after V lost 5 bases and J lost 4 bases. Germline V CDR1 and CDR2: LNHDA, SQIVND (reference sequence). The CDR3 DNA is TGTGCCAGTAGTCCCCAGGGACAGGGGACGTACGAGCAGTACTTC. Amino acid sequence: CASSPQGQGTYEQYF.

This clone was found once. The chain uses TRBV6-4 and TRBJ2-2, with 12 bases that match TRBD2. V dropped 7 bases and J dropped 6; count of bases not matched to a gene: 6. This CDR3 has 15 amino acids. Germline loops: CDR1 MRHNA, CDR2 SNTAGT. In DNA form, the CDR3 reads TGTGCCAGCAACCCTAGCGGGGGGGTCCCCGGGGAGCTGTTTTTT. Encoded protein: CASNPSGGVPGELFF.

The chain employs TRBV7-2 and TRBJ2-5, with D perhaps TRBD1 (6 bases). Germline V gene data show CDR1 as SGHTA and CDR2 as FQGNSA. The CDR3 loop spans 15 amino acids. The V and J ends lost 5 bases and 1 base respectively, with 14 bases between them. Here the CDR3 DNA reads TGTGCCAGCAGCCGTTTAGGGACAAGCCAAGAGACCCAGTACTTC. It yields the protein CASSRLGTSQETQYF. The variable domain in full, completed from reference TRBV7-2 and TRBJ2-5, reads GAGVSQSPSNKVTEKGKDVELRCDPISGHTALYWYRQSLGQGLEFLIYFQGNSAPDKSGLPSDRFSAERTGGSVSTLTIQRTQQEDSAVYLCASSRLGTSQETQYFGPGTRLLVL.

The J gene is TRBJ1-5, the V gene TRBV6-5, with 7 nucleotides matching TRBD1. Germline CDR1 is MNHEY and CDR2 is SVGAGI. This CDR3 contains 15 residues. V dropped 4 bases and J dropped 1; count of bases not matched to a gene: 4. In DNA, the CDR3 is TGTGCCAGCAGTTCCGAGGGGGCGAGCAATCAGCCCCAGCATTTT. Amino acids: CASSSEGASNQPQHF.

The chain uses TRBV5-1 and TRBJ2-2; possible D gene TRBD2, 5 bases. The CDR3 covers 15 residues. V lost 0 bases and J lost 4, with 10 bases in between. Germline-derived CDR1 and CDR2 are SGHRS and YFSETQ. The CDR3 spells CASSLAAGSTGELFF. Written as DNA, the CDR3 is TGCGCCAGCAGCTTGGCCGCGGGCAGCACCGGGGAGCTGTTTTTT.

The sample holds a few counts of this clone. The chain uses TRBV7-6 and TRBJ1-2; D may be TRBD1 (6 bases). Germline lookup yields CDR1 SGHVS and CDR2 FNYEAQ. The V gene lost 4 bases and the J gene lost 6 bases, with 9 bases spanning the gap. This CDR3 is 12 amino acids long. CDR3 nucleotide sequence: TGTGCCAGCAGCTCCAGGGGTGATGGCTACACCTTC. Amino acids: CASSSRGDGYTF.